This entry is about one TCR beta chain. Its antigen is unknown. Individuals with ophthalmopathy presented a Clinical Activity Score of at least 3, a NOSPECS grade of at least 4 and a duration under 3 months. More than 8.5 ml of fresh peripheral blood supplied the PBMCs. The data originate from a study of T cells in Graves' hyperthyroidism and ophthalmopathy. Findings and limits, study-wide: Most thyroid clonotypes expanded above 0.001 appeared in blood too. Ophthalmopathy could be told apart from stable hyperthyroidism with a 13 V-J model.

From RNA transcripts, TCR beta CDR3 regions were amplified. HTBI primers were used for first-round RT-PCR of the TCR CDR3. TCRdb re-analysed the multiplex PCR reads in MiXCR, keeping a single row per CDR3 protein. The table lists hundreds of thousands of distinct CDR3 sequences, just under 20% of them singletons. Between the trimmed V and J ends, which lost 3 bases and 3 bases, there was a span of 5 bases. Germline assignment: CDR1 GTSNPN and CDR2 SVGIG (reference sequence). The CDR3 sequence is 12 residues long. The sample consisted of blood. The sequence was obtained from a man aged 40-49 years with Graves' ophthalmopathy. The rearrangement uses TRBV30 and TRBJ2-2; D unclear. The CDR3 DNA follows: TGTGCCTGGAGCCCCGACACCGGGGAGCTGTTTTTT. Translated: CAWSPDTGELFF.